This is a list of T cell receptor beta chains from one sample in a study of CD4+ T cells in melanoma. The table came from immunoSEQ multiplex PCR; TCRdb's copy has only in-frame clones and leaves some out. The data hold 6,400 or so clones, with about 70% observed a single time. Sample: cells from a culture (not recorded whether cultured in vitro). The receptor source for this set is a human donor with melanoma. Each CDR3 is given with its conserved first and last residue. A D gene is named only where the DNA matches it firmly. Size tells how often a clone was seen (once, few, many) or the class of an expanded clone, and some rows leave it out.

>TRBJ2-2|TRBV4-1|few|TRBD1
CASSLRDRGITGELFF
TGCGCCAGCAGCCTCCGGGACAGGGGGATCACCGGGGAGCTGTTTTTT
>TRBJ2-7|TRBV6-1|NA|NA
CASSEWGLSYEQYF
TGTGCCAGCAGTGAATGGGGCCTCTCCTACGAGCAGTACTTC
>TRBJ2-3|TRBV3-1/TRBV3-2|few|NA
CASTPRGEMLNTQYF
TGTGCCAGCACGCCTCGAGGGGAAATGCTGAATACGCAGTATTTT
>TRBJ1-2|TRBV27|medium-sized|NA
CASSLSRDDYGYTF
TGTGCCAGCAGTTTAAGTAGGGATGACTATGGCTACACCTTC
>TRBJ2-3|TRBV10-1|large|NA
CASSESTTTQYF
TGCGCCAGCAGTGAGTCGACTACCACGCAGTATTTT
>TRBJ2-1|TRBV11-2|NA|NA
CASSLQGSPPYNEQFF
TGTGCCAGCAGCTTACAGGGATCTCCACCCTACAATGAGCAGTTCTTC
>TRBJ1-2|TRBV11-2|few|TRBD1
CASSSSPGTGDGYTF
TGTGCCAGCAGCTCCTCACCCGGGACAGGGGACGGCTACACCTTC
>TRBJ1-3|TRBV27|NA|NA
CASSLAGGVGNTIYF
TGTGCCAGCAGTTTAGCGGGGGGAGTTGGAAACACCATATATTTT
>TRBJ1-1|TRBV4-1|once|NA
CASSQEAGKNTEAFF
TGCGCCAGCAGCCAAGAGGCCGGAAAGAACACTGAAGCTTTCTTT
>TRBJ1-1|TRBV19|NA|NA
CASQDRLNTEAFF
TGTGCCAGTCAGGACAGATTGAACACTGAAGCTTTCTTT
>TRBJ2-1|TRBV29-1|few|NA
CSVEDPLYNEQFF
TGCAGCGTTGAAGATCCTTTATACAATGAGCAGTTCTTC
>TRBJ1-2|TRBV5-1|NA|NA
CASSTNPGGAHGYTF
TGCGCCAGCAGCACCAACCCGGGGGGGGCGCATGGCTACACCTTC
>TRBJ2-5|TRBV27|NA|NA
CASTSAGTPVGTQYF
TGTGCCAGCACCTCAGCCGGGACGCCTGTTGGGACCCAGTACTTC
>TRBJ1-1|TRBV6-5|NA|NA
CASSYRQLNTEAFF
TGTGCCAGCAGTTACCGACAGTTGAACACTGAAGCTTTCTTT
>TRBJ1-1|TRBV4-1|few|NA
CASSQERGLNTEAFF
TGCGCCAGCAGCCAAGAGAGGGGGTTGAACACTGAAGCTTTCTTT
>TRBJ2-5|TRBV7-6|NA|NA
CASSRATQETQYF
TGTGCCAGCAGCCGAGCAACCCAAGAGACCCAGTACTTC
>TRBJ1-2|TRBV6-2/TRBV6-3|NA|NA
CASSYSPLSGGYGYTF
TGTGCCAGCAGTTACTCGCCCCTGTCCGGAGGCTATGGCTACACCTTC
>TRBJ2-7|TRBV6-2/TRBV6-3|NA|NA
CASSYSWAQYF
TGTGCCAGCAGTTATTCCTGGGCGCAGTACTTC
>TRBJ1-3|TRBV2|few|NA
CASSELLQGPGNTIYF
TGTGCCAGCAGTGAACTTCTCCAGGGACCTGGAAACACCATATATTTT
>TRBJ1-3|TRBV11-1|NA|NA
CASSTTGRGRGNTIYF
TGTGCCAGCAGCACGACAGGACGTGGGAGAGGAAACACCATATATTTT
>TRBJ1-3|TRBV5-1|NA|NA
CASSLGDGLIGNTIYF
TGCGCCAGCAGCCTTGGGGACGGTCTCATCGGTAACACCATATATTTT
>TRBJ2-3|TRBV18|NA|TRBD1
CASSPGQGSDTQYF
TGTGCCAGCTCACCGGGACAGGGCTCAGATACGCAGTATTTT
>TRBJ2-7|TRBV3-1/TRBV3-2|medium-sized|NA
CASSRESDSFWVEQYF
TGTGCCAGCAGCCGAGAGTCGGACTCATTCTGGGTAGAGCAGTACTTC
>TRBJ1-5|TRBV6-5|few|NA
CASRGDLSNQPQHF
TGTGCCAGCAGGGGGGACCTTAGCAATCAGCCCCAGCATTTT
>TRBJ1-1|TRBV28|NA|NA
CASNSIMAGPVGTEAFF
TGTGCCAGCAACTCAATAATGGCAGGACCGGTTGGGACTGAAGCTTTCTTT
>TRBJ2-2|TRBV18|NA|NA
CASSPNTPGLANTGELFF
TGTGCCAGCTCACCCAACACTCCGGGCCTCGCGAACACCGGGGAGCTGTTTTTT
>TRBJ1-3|TRBV7-9|NA|NA
CASSSILGQRSGNTIYF
TGTGCCAGCAGCTCGATACTAGGACAGCGCTCTGGAAACACCATATATTTT
>TRBJ2-1|TRBV3-1/TRBV3-2|NA|TRBD2
CASSQVEAGGPDEQFF
TGTGCCAGCAGCCAAGTAGAAGCGGGGGGGCCGGATGAGCAGTTCTTC
>TRBJ2-3|TRBV10-1|NA|NA
CASSDAGTDTQYF
TGCGCCAGCAGTGACGCCGGGACTGATACGCAGTATTTT
>TRBJ1-4|TRBV5-6|medium-sized|NA
CASSLGRGYEKLFF
TGTGCCAGCAGCTTGGGCCGAGGGTATGAAAAACTGTTTTTT
>TRBJ1-2|TRBV5-1|NA|TRBD1
CASSWDRPTNYGYTF
TGCGCCAGCAGCTGGGACAGGCCTACTAACTATGGCTACACCTTC